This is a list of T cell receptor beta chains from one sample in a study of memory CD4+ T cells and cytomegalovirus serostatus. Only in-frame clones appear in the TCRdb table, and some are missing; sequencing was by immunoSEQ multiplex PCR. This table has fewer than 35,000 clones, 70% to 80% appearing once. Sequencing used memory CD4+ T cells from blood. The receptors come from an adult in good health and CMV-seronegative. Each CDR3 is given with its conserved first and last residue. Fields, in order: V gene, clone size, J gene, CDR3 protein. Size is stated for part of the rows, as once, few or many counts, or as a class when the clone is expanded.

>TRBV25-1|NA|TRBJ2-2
CASRGGLTGLAGELFF
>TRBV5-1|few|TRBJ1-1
CASSTGSGDTEAFF
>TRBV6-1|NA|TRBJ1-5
CASSGLQGAGQPQHF
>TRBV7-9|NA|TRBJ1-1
CASSLGTGVNTEAFF
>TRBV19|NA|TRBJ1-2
CASSTLRTGVYGYTF
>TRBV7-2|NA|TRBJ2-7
CASSLVRTGVQYF
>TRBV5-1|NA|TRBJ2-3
CASSEGATPTDTQYF
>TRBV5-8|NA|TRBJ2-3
CASTRQGASTDTQYF
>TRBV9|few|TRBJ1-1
CASSAWGTTEAFF
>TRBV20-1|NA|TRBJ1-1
CSAIENTEAFF
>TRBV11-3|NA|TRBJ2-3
CASSIAGEVDTQYF
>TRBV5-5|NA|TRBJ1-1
CASSYERTEAFF
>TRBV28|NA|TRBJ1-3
CASSLSQPGNTIYF
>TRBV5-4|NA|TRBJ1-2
CASSSRQGGNYGYTF
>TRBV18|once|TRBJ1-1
CASSRKGGTEAFF
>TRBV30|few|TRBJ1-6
CAWGTGLDNSPLHF
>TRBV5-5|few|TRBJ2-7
CASSLGRAGGTYEQYF
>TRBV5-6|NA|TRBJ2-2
CASSFGTGGGAGELFF
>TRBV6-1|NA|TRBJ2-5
CATKDQETQYF
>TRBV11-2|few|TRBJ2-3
CASSLDLSGGAGDTQYF
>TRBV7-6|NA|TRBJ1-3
CASSSQGEAGNTIYF
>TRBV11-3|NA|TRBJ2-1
CASSLGSGGLSSYNEQFF
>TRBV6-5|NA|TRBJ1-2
CASSYFAGALGGYTF
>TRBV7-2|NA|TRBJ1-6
CASSWGTGEGSPLHF
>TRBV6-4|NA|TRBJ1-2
CASSDGGFRDGYTF
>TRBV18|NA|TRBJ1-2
CASESQAGYGYTF
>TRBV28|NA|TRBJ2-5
CASSLQTSFQTQYF
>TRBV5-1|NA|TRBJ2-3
CASSSFIRTGSTDTQYF
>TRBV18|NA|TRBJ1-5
CASSPGRGQPQHF
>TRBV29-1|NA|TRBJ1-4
CSVVTVGEKLFF
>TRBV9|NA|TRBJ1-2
CASSVFGEIYGYTF
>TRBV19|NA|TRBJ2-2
CATHSGQGFAGELFF
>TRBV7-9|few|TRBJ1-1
CASSGQGAVNTEAFF
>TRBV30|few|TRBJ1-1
CAWTVVEGEAFF
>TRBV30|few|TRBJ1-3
CACLGISGNTIYF
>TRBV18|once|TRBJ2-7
CASSPPLVGAEQYF
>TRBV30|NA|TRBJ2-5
CAWSPGEGVRETQYF
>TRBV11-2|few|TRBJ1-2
CASSLGGRGQNYGYTF